Listed here are 12 T cell receptor beta chains from one sample, sequenced in a study of T cells in localized non-small cell lung cancer. The protocol was immunoSEQ multiplex PCR, while the TCRdb copy is restricted to in-frame clones and leaves out a portion. The sample lists over 70,000 clones, approximately 90% occurring once. Specimen: PBMCs, collected before any cancer treatment. These receptors all stem from a woman aged 40-69 years with stage II squamous cell lung carcinoma.

The chain is built from TRBV6-1 and TRBJ1-4; D remains unclear. The CDR3 has 15 residues. Germline V CDR1 and CDR2: MNHNS, SASEGT. V was clipped by 8 bases and J by 2 bases, with 15 bases between them. For the CDR3, the DNA is TGTGCCAGCGGGGTGCCGACTCCGACTAATGAAAAACTGTTTTTT. Translated, it gives CASGVPTPTNEKLFF.

This clone was seen only once. CDR3 protein: CASSSRQGGPSETQYF. The CDR3 DNA is TGTGCCAGCAGCTCGCGACAGGGAGGTCCTTCAGAGACCCAGTACTTC. V and J are TRBV7-9 and TRBJ2-5; tentatively, D is TRBD1 (7 bases). Trimming removed 4 bases at V and 4 bases at J, with 19 bases between. Germline CDR1 reads SEHNR; CDR2 reads FQNEAQ (reference sequence). The CDR3 sequence is 16 residues long.

The chain links TRBV27 to TRBJ2-1; D gene unclear. The V and J ends lost 4 bases and 4 bases respectively, with 17 bases between them. This CDR3 has 16 residues. In germline, CDR1 is MNHEY, CDR2 SMNVEV (reference sequence). The CDR3 is CASSSHERRLYNEQFF. The CDR3 nucleotides are TGTGCCAGCAGTTCCCACGAGAGGCGTCTATACAATGAGCAGTTCTTC.

The chain is built from TRBV6-5 and TRBJ2-3; D gene ambiguous. Per the germline V gene, CDR1 is MNHEY and CDR2 is SVGAGI. V shed 8 bases and J shed 6 bases, with 9 bases lying between them. The CDR3 is made up of 11 amino acids. CDR3 in amino acids: CASGVRDTQYF. The DNA for the CDR3 is TGTGCCAGCGGCGTGAGGGATACGCAGTATTTT.

The gene calls are TRBV5-1 and TRBJ2-5, with a tentative D call TRBD1 (5 bases). CDR1 and CDR2 from the germline V gene are SGHRS and YFSETQ. The CDR3 covers 15 residues. V lost 0 bases and J 2 bases, leaving 11 bases between the germline ends. CDR3 sequence: CASSLATRAQETQYF. CDR3 sequence (DNA): TGCGCCAGCAGCTTGGCCACCAGGGCGCAAGAGACCCAGTACTTC.

V gene TRBV28 combines with J gene TRBJ1-5; maybe TRBD1 (6 bases). The germline gives CDR1 MDHEN, CDR2 SYDVKM. The V and J ends lost 3 bases and 5 bases respectively, with 8 bases between them. The CDR3 totals 13 residues. The CDR3: CASSFPGDQPQHF. The CDR3 DNA reads as TGTGCCAGCAGTTTCCCAGGGGATCAGCCCCAGCATTTT.

This clone was detected only once. This chain joins TRBV11-2 and TRBJ1-5; D is ambiguous. Germline V gene sequence: CDR1 SGHAT, CDR2 FQNNGV. Trimming removed 2 bases at V and 0 bases at J, with 8 bases between. CDR3 length: 15 residues. The CDR3 nucleotides are TGTGCCAGCAGCTTAACCGCTTATAGCAATCAGCCCCAGCATTTT. Protein sequence: CASSLTAYSNQPQHF.

This clone came up a few times. This chain links TRBV18 with TRBJ2-3; 10 bases agree with TRBD1. Germline CDR1 KGHSH, CDR2 LQKENI. This CDR3 is built from 15 residues. Trimming took 4 bases from V and 4 from J; bases not matched to a gene: 5. CDR3 in DNA: TGTGCCAGCTCACAGGGACAGGGGATCGCAGATACGCAGTATTTT. Protein product: CASSQGQGIADTQYF.

V is TRBV28 and J is TRBJ1-1; no definite D call. This CDR3 contains 15 residues. The V end was cut by 7 bases, the J end by 1 base, with 16 bases between. Germline assignment: CDR1 MDHEN and CDR2 SYDVKM. The CDR3 sequence: CASTLRGLPNTEAFF. DNA of the CDR3: TGTGCCAGCACTCTCAGAGGCCTGCCGAACACTGAAGCTTTCTTT.

The chain combines TRBV6-1 with TRBJ1-1; D is uncertain. V lost 0 bases and J 13 bases, leaving 0 bases between the germline ends. The CDR3 has 8 residues. The germline V gene encodes CDR1 MNHNS and CDR2 SASEGT. The CDR3 DNA reads as TGTGCCAGCAGTGAAGCTTTCTTT. Amino acids: CASSEAFF.

This chain connects TRBV6-1 to TRBJ1-1; no clear D. Trimming left V 8 bases short and J 7 bases short, with 14 bases between. The CDR3 has 12 residues. Germline loops: CDR1 MNHNS, CDR2 SASEGT. CDR3 nucleotides: TGTGCCAGCGAGCAGGCTCTATTTGAAGCTTTCTTT. Its translation is CASEQALFEAFF.

The rearrangement uses TRBV19 and TRBJ2-3; 12 positions match TRBD2. CDR3 length equals 15 residues. The ends lost 8 bases at V and 4 bases at J; junction bases unmatched: 7. Germline V gene data show CDR1 as LNHDA and CDR2 as SQIVND (reference sequence). The CDR3 loop reads CASGLRTSGADTQYF. The CDR3 DNA reads TGTGCCAGTGGCCTGAGGACTAGCGGGGCAGATACGCAGTATTTT.